This TCR beta chain was sequenced for a study of post-analysis software for immune sequencing data. Findings of the study overall: Roughly five TRBV segments appeared more often in patients than in controls, and TRBV5-6, TRBV5-1 and TRBV20-1 were among these.

This clonotype was observed many times. The antigen remains undetermined. cDNA libraries of TCR beta carried unique molecular identifiers. MiXCR was run by TCRdb on the PCR reads, yielding one entry per CDR3 protein. The sample has approximately 180,000 distinct CDR3 sequences, around 30% seen once; the top ten hold less than 1.6%. V dropped 6 bases and J dropped 3 bases, with 12 bases sitting between them. The CDR3 totals 13 residues. Germline lookup yields CDR1 ENHRY and CDR2 SYGVKD. The clonotype comes from a girl aged 10-17 years with multiple sclerosis. Sequencing was carried out using blood. V is TRBV10-3 and J is TRBJ2-7; weak D call: TRBD1 (5 bases). Here the CDR3 DNA reads TGTGCCATCAGCCTGACAGCCCTCTACGAGCAGTACTTC. Translated: CAISLTALYEQYF.